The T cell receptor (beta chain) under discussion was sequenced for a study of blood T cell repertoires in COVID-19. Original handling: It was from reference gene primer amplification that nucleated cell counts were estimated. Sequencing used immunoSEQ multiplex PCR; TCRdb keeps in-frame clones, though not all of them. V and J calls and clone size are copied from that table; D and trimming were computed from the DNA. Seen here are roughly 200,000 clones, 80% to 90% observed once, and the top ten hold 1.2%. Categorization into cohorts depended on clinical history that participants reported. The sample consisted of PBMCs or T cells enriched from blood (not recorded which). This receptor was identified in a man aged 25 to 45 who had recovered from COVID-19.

The CDR3 region is CASSIVGGGSAAYEQYF. The CDR3 DNA is TGTGCCAGTAGTATAGTCGGCGGCGGCAGCGCTGCCTACGAGCAGTACTTC. The chain recombines TRBV19 with TRBJ2-7; no firm D call. This CDR3 is built from 17 residues. Germline V lookup: CDR1 LNHDA, CDR2 SQIVND (reference sequence). V was shortened by 1 base and J by 2 bases, with 18 bases between the two germline ends.